Following are 18 T cell receptor beta chains from one sample sequenced in a study of blood T cell repertoires in COVID-19. TCRdb's copy holds only in-frame clones and misses some; the assay was immunoSEQ multiplex PCR. The table has around 280,000 clones, 85% seen once. The sample comprised peripheral blood. The receptors come from a woman in her forties or fifties with active or convalescent COVID-19.

This chain links TRBV7-9 with TRBJ2-5; possible D gene TRBD2, 6 bases. With 8 bases removed from V and 5 bases from J, the gap between germline ends came to 24 bases. The CDR3 covers 16 residues. Looked up from germline, CDR1 is SEHNR and CDR2 is FQNEAQ (reference sequence). The DNA for the CDR3 is TGTGCCAGCGTCTTTCCAGGCAGCCGACTAGGGGAGACCCAGTACTTC. This encodes CASVFPGSRLGETQYF.

The V gene is TRBV25-1, the J gene TRBJ1-5; the D is unclear. Germline V gene lookup returns CDR1 MGHDK and CDR2 SYGVNS. The CDR3 is 15 residues long. With 4 bases removed from V and 0 bases from J, the gap between germline ends came to 10 bases. CDR3 protein: CASSAAGDSNQPQHF. The CDR3 DNA sequence: TGTGCCAGCAGTGCCGCCGGGGATAGCAATCAGCCCCAGCATTTT.

This sequence joins TRBV5-1 and TRBJ1-1; 10 bases align to TRBD1. Germline V gives CDR1 SGHRS, CDR2 YFSETQ. With 3 bases clipped from V and 5 bases from J, the junction kept 4 bases outside the gene matches. The CDR3 has 14 amino acids. The CDR3 DNA follows: TGCGCCAGCAGCTGGACAGGGGGGGAGACTGAAGCTTTCTTT. Its translation is CASSWTGGETEAFF.

This clone was detected only once. The genes are TRBV7-9 and TRBJ1-5; D remains ambiguous. CDR1 is SEHNR and CDR2 is FQNEAQ in the germline V gene (reference sequence). Trimming cost V 4 bases and J 6 bases, with 7 bases left between them. The CDR3 totals 12 residues. The chain's CDR3 is CASSYDSQPQHF. The CDR3 DNA follows: TGTGCCAGCAGCTACGATAGTCAGCCCCAGCATTTT.

The chain employs TRBV4-1 and TRBJ1-2; maybe TRBD1 (5 bases). Trimming pared 0 bases from V and 4 bases from J, leaving 9 bases between. The germline gives CDR1 MGHRA, CDR2 YSYEKL. This CDR3 is built from 14 residues. The CDR3 here is CASSQEGQVYGYTF. CDR3 DNA: TGCGCCAGCAGCCAAGAGGGGCAGGTCTATGGCTACACCTTC.

The V and J genes are TRBV13 and TRBJ2-7; 11 bases are shared with TRBD2. In germline, CDR1 is PRHDT, CDR2 FYEKMQ (reference sequence). With V trimmed by 5 bases and J by 7 bases, 4 bases remained unmatched. The CDR3 is 13 residues long. The CDR3 sequence: CASSPTSGEEQYF. As DNA, the CDR3 is TGTGCCAGCAGCCCGACTAGCGGGGAAGAGCAGTACTTC.

The chain combines TRBV12-5 with TRBJ2-2, with 12 positions matching TRBD2. Germline assignment: CDR1 LGHNT and CDR2 FRNRAP. This CDR3 has 17 residues. After removal of 7 bases from V and 9 bases from J, the junction contained 15 bases not matched to a gene. The CDR3 loop reads CASVPQTTSGRWRELFF. CDR3 bases: TGTGCTAGTGTTCCCCAAACGACTAGCGGGAGATGGAGGGAGCTGTTTTTT. The whole variable domain, filled in from reference TRBV12-5 and TRBJ2-2, reads DARVTQTPRHKVTEMGQEVTMRCQPILGHNTVFWYRQTMMQGLELLAYFRNRAPLDDSGMPKDRFSAEMPDATLATLKIQPSEPRDSAVYFCASVPQTTSGRWRELFFGEGSRLTVL.

The chain combines TRBV5-1 with TRBJ2-2, with no clear D. There are 16 residues in the CDR3. CDR1 is SGHRS, CDR2 YFSETQ, per germline. V was cut by 1 base and J by 1 base, with 11 bases left in between. The CDR3 is CASSLSPQKNTGELFF. The CDR3 nucleotides are TGCGCCAGCAGCTTGAGTCCTCAGAAGAACACCGGGGAGCTGTTTTTT.

The chain has TRBV4-2 and TRBJ1-4; D is undetermined. CDR1 is LGHNA, CDR2 YNFKEQ, per germline. The CDR3 sequence is 16 residues long. V was shortened by 3 bases and J by 4 bases, with 15 bases between the two germline ends. The CDR3: CASSQGRRGSNEKLFF. The CDR3 DNA reads TGTGCCAGCAGCCAGGGCCGACGGGGTAGTAATGAAAAACTGTTTTTT.

V usage is TRBV6-5 and J usage is TRBJ1-1, with a tentative D call TRBD1 (6 bases). Trimming pared 7 bases from V and 3 bases from J, leaving 12 bases between. The germline V gene encodes CDR1 MNHEY and CDR2 SVGAGI. The CDR3 has 13 amino acids. The DNA of the CDR3 is TGTGCCAGCACACCCAGGGGATACACTGAAGCTTTCTTT. Translated, it gives CASTPRGYTEAFF.

The genes are TRBV6-5 and TRBJ1-2; 10 nucleotides line up with TRBD1. Germline CDR1 is MNHEY and CDR2 is SVGAGI. The CDR3 spans 13 residues. The V gene end was trimmed by 5 bases and the J gene end by 13 bases; junction bases not matched to a gene: 10. DNA for the CDR3: TGTGCCAGCAGTCGCGGGACAGGGGAGGGTGCCACCTTC. Translation: CASSRGTGEGATF.

The chain has TRBV7-2 and TRBJ2-5; the match to TRBD2 covers 8 bases. With 5 bases clipped from V and 0 bases from J, the junction kept 2 bases outside the gene matches. This CDR3 region has 14 residues. CDR1 and CDR2 from the germline V gene are SGHTA and FQGNSA. CDR3 DNA sequence: TGTGCCAGCAGCCTGACTAGCGACCAAGAGACCCAGTACTTC. Protein: CASSLTSDQETQYF.

The rearrangement links TRBV4-2 to TRBJ2-1; 7 bases map to TRBD1. The CDR3 length is 15 residues. The V gene's germline CDR1 is LGHNA and CDR2 YNFKEQ. Trimming at V came to 0 bases and at J to 3 bases, leaving 2 bases not matched to a gene. Here the CDR3 reads CASSQDQGDYNEQFF. Written as DNA, the CDR3 is TGTGCCAGCAGCCAAGATCAGGGGGACTACAATGAGCAGTTCTTC.

This CDR3 is CSVPDRGPGYTF. CDR3 in DNA: TGCAGCGTCCCCGACAGGGGGCCTGGCTACACCTTC. The rearrangement uses TRBV29-1 and TRBJ1-2; 10 nucleotides line up with TRBD1. Germline V gives CDR1 SQVTM, CDR2 ANQGSEA. This CDR3 contains 12 residues. Unmatched junction bases numbered 5, after V lost 6 bases and J lost 7 bases. The variable domain in full, completed from reference TRBV29-1 and TRBJ1-2, reads SAVISQKPSRDICQRGTSLTIQCQVDSQVTMMFWYRQQPGQSLTLIATANQGSEATYESGFVIDKFPISRPNLTFSTLTVSNMSPEDSSIYLCSVPDRGPGYTFGSGTRLTVV.

The gene calls are TRBV24-1 and TRBJ2-3, with a possible D match to TRBD1 (5 bases). This CDR3 comprises 14 residues. CDR1 is KGHDR, CDR2 SFDVKD, per germline. V gave up 4 bases and J gave up 5 bases, with 12 bases separating them. The CDR3 here is CATSDPRQGDTQYF. The DNA of the CDR3 is TGTGCCACCAGTGACCCCAGGCAGGGAGATACGCAGTATTTT.

The chain couples TRBV18 to TRBJ2-5; no definite D call. Trimming removed 3 bases at V and 5 bases at J, with 4 bases between. The CDR3 contains 11 residues. The V gene's germline CDR1 is KGHSH and CDR2 LQKENI. The CDR3 protein is CASSPRETQYF. In DNA form, the CDR3 reads TGTGCCAGCTCACCGCGGGAGACCCAGTACTTC.

This clone was seen a single time. The gene calls are TRBV6-5 and TRBJ2-3; TRBD2 matches at 10 bases. The ends lost 2 bases at V and 4 bases at J; junction bases unmatched: 3. Germline CDR1 MNHEY, CDR2 SVGAGI. The CDR3 covers 15 residues. The CDR3 protein is CASSYGLAGADTQYF. The CDR3, as DNA: TGTGCCAGCAGTTACGGGCTAGCGGGAGCAGATACGCAGTATTTT.

The CDR3 reads CATGDRVNEKLFF. In DNA, the CDR3 is TGTGCCACCGGGGACAGGGTAAATGAAAAACTGTTTTTT. The chain has TRBV10-3 and TRBJ1-4; 9 positions match TRBD1. Trimming removed 10 bases from V and 5 bases from J; junction bases left unmatched: 5. CDR1 is ENHRY, CDR2 SYGVKD, per germline. The CDR3 is made up of 13 amino acids.